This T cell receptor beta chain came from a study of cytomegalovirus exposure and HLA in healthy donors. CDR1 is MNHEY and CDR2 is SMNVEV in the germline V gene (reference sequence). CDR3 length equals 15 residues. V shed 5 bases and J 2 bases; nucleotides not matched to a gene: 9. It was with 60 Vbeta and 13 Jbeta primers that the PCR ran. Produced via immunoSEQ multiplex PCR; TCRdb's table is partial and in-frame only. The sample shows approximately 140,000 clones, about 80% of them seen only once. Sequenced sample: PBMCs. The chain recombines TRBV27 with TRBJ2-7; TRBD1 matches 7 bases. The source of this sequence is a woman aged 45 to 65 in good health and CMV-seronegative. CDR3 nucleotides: TGTGCCAGCAGTCACCAAAACAGGGGAACCTACGAGCAGTACTTC. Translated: CASSHQNRGTYEQYF.